This T cell receptor beta chain was captured by sequencing in a study of control samples from healthy donors and cancer patients. The table came from immunoSEQ multiplex PCR; TCRdb's copy has only in-frame clones and leaves some out. The sample carries 150,000 to 200,000 clones, roughly 89% recorded once. Germline-derived CDR1 and CDR2 are ENHRY and SYGVKD. With V trimmed by 6 bases and J by 0 bases, 4 bases remained unmatched. CDR3 size: 14 residues. The receptor was isolated from a woman aged 50 to 65 in good health. V and J are TRBV10-3 and TRBJ2-5, with 7 bases identical to TRBD1. Sequencing was done on a sample of blood. CDR3 residues: CAISPGQDQETQYF. DNA of the CDR3: TGTGCCATCAGCCCTGGACAGGACCAAGAGACCCAGTACTTC.